This T cell receptor beta chain appears in the sequencing data of a study of control samples from healthy donors and cancer patients. V lost 0 bases and J 4 bases, leaving 9 bases between the germline ends. Germline V CDR1 and CDR2: SGHRS, YFSETQ. This CDR3 is built from 14 residues. The data were produced by immunoSEQ multiplex PCR, yet TCRdb's version contains in-frame clones alone and is incomplete. The sample consists of 100,000 or so clones, 80% to 95% of them appearing once. The chain combines TRBV5-1 with TRBJ2-3; D unclear. Sequenced: blood. This receptor was identified in a woman aged 30 to 39 in good health. CDR3 DNA: TGCGCCAGCAGCTTGGAAGGGCTCGCAGATACGCAGTATTTT. As protein: CASSLEGLADTQYF.